This T cell receptor (beta chain) was identified in a study of blood T cell repertoires in COVID-19. Looking at the study overall: The origin of the acute and convalescent COVID-19 samples was the United States, Italy and Spain.

Remarks on this clone: Relative to the germline gene, one junction end is altered; a read error may explain this.

The data were produced by immunoSEQ multiplex PCR, yet TCRdb's version contains in-frame clones alone and is incomplete. This sample has about 65,000 clones; about 92% occur once, and the top ten carry roughly 1.3%. The TCR sequence derives from a man aged 55 to 69 with acute or convalescent COVID-19. Sequencing input: peripheral blood.

The CDR3: CASSLIPRLAGGPFVGELFF. The CDR3 DNA reads TGTGCTAGCAGCCTGATCCCTCGACTAGCGGGGGGGCCGTTCGTCGGGGAGCTGTTTTTT. V usage is TRBV7-7 and J usage is TRBJ2-2; 14 positions match TRBD2. From germline, CDR1 is SSHAT and CDR2 FNYEAQ (reference sequence). The CDR3 sequence is 20 residues long.